This is a list of T cell receptor beta chains from one sample in a study of blood T cell repertoires in COVID-19. Only in-frame clones appear in the TCRdb table, and some are missing; sequencing was by immunoSEQ multiplex PCR. Altogether about 59,000 clones are present, less than 85% being singletons, with the ten largest covering around 14%. Source material: peripheral blood. These receptors were taken from a woman in her seventies with acute or convalescent COVID-19. Each CDR3 is given with its conserved first and last residue. Fields, in order: CDR3 length, J gene, clone size, D gene, V gene, CDR3 protein, CDR3 DNA. The D gene is left open where the match is weak. Not all rows give a size; the values are once, few, many and, for expanded clones, a class.

length: 14; J: TRBJ1-1; size: -; D: -; V: TRBV3-1/TRBV3-2; CDR3: CASSQNTWNTEAFF; DNA: TGTGCCAGCAGCCAGAATACATGGAACACTGAAGCTTTCTTT
length: 12; J: TRBJ1-2; size: -; D: -; V: TRBV12-3/TRBV12-4; CDR3: CASLRGEGGYTF; DNA: TGTGCCAGCTTGAGAGGCGAAGGAGGCTACACCTTC
length: 14; J: TRBJ1-5; size: many; D: TRBD1; V: TRBV24-1; CDR3: CATSVAGGGQPQHF; DNA: TGTGCCACCAGTGTTGCAGGGGGCGGGCAGCCCCAGCATTTT
length: 15; J: TRBJ1-2; size: -; D: -; V: TRBV15; CDR3: CATSRDHDTAYGYTF; DNA: TGTGCCACCAGCAGAGATCACGACACCGCCTATGGCTACACCTTC
length: 14; J: TRBJ1-6; size: few; D: TRBD1; V: TRBV15; CDR3: CATSQQGANSPLHF; DNA: TGTGCCACCAGCCAACAGGGGGCCAATTCACCCCTCCACTTT
length: 15; J: TRBJ1-1; size: -; D: -; V: TRBV5-1; CDR3: CASSLRDTTNTEAFF; DNA: TGCGCCAGCAGCTTACGGGACACCACGAACACTGAAGCTTTCTTT
length: 14; J: TRBJ2-7; size: -; D: -; V: TRBV4-2; CDR3: CASSQGQRSYEQYF; DNA: TGTGCCAGCAGCCAAGGCCAGCGGTCCTACGAGCAGTACTTC
length: 15; J: TRBJ2-3; size: -; D: -; V: TRBV3-1/TRBV3-2; CDR3: CASSRAPISTDTQYF; DNA: TGTGCCAGCAGCCGGGCCCCAATTAGCACAGATACGCAGTATTTT
length: 17; J: TRBJ2-4; size: -; D: -; V: TRBV5-1; CDR3: CASSLGRTQGAKNIQYF; DNA: TGCGCCAGCAGCTTGGGGCGGACGCAGGGAGCCAAAAACATTCAGTACTTC
length: 12; J: TRBJ1-2; size: few; D: -; V: TRBV9; CDR3: CASSVGSYGYTF; DNA: TGTGCCAGCAGCGTAGGCAGCTATGGCTACACCTTC
length: 15; J: TRBJ1-4; size: -; D: TRBD1; V: TRBV5-5; CDR3: CASSPDRVVNEKLFF; DNA: TGTGCCAGCAGCCCGGACAGGGTTGTTAATGAAAAACTGTTTTTT